One and the same sample provided the 9 T cell receptor beta chains below, sequenced in a study of CD8 T cells in Susac syndrome. The RNA input was roughly 0.45 to 1 ug, and it was reverse transcribed with random hexamers. A single record per CDR3 protein comes from TCRdb applying MiXCR to the immunoSEQ multiplex PCR reads. The repertoire has about 77,000 distinct CDR3 sequences, about 92% of them found once; the top ten carry 0.52%. The sample consisted of CD4+ T cells from PBMCs. All receptors come from a human donor with Susac syndrome.

The V and J genes are TRBV7-2 and TRBJ1-1, with a possible D match to TRBD1 (6 bases). This CDR3 is built from 14 residues. Germline CDR1 SGHTA, CDR2 FQGNSA. V lost 5 bases and J 3 bases, leaving 13 bases between the germline ends. The CDR3 DNA sequence: TGTGCCAGCAGCGACAGGTTTCGGGACACTGAAGCTTTCTTT. Residues: CASSDRFRDTEAFF.

The V gene is TRBV29-1, the J gene TRBJ2-1, with a weak D call TRBD1 (5 bases). V lost 3 bases and J 3 bases, leaving 15 bases between the germline ends. The CDR3 totals 15 residues. Germline V lookup: CDR1 SQVTM, CDR2 ANQGSEA. The CDR3 DNA follows: TGCAGCGTTGAGAAGGCAGGGAATAGCTACAATGAGCAGTTCTTC. Protein: CSVEKAGNSYNEQFF.

This chain links TRBV20-1 with TRBJ2-7; 12 positions match TRBD2. The V segment lost 6 bases and the J segment 2 bases; nucleotides outside the gene matches: 5. CDR3 length: 14 residues. Germline V gene data show CDR1 as DFQATT and CDR2 as SNEGSKA (reference sequence). The CDR3 sequence is CSAPTSGSAYEQYF. The CDR3 bases are TGCAGTGCCCCGACTAGCGGGAGTGCCTACGAGCAGTACTTC.

This clonotype showed up just once. This rearrangement joins TRBV19 to TRBJ2-4, with 9 bases identical to TRBD2. The CDR3 totals 15 residues. After removal of 7 bases from V and 5 bases from J, the junction contained 9 bases not matched to a gene. CDR1 is LNHDA and CDR2 is SQIVND in the germline V gene (reference sequence). The CDR3 reads CASKGVAGAENIQYF. DNA for the CDR3: TGTGCCAGTAAGGGAGTAGCGGGGGCCGAAAACATTCAGTACTTC.

V gene TRBV4-3 combines with J gene TRBJ2-5; 7 positions agree with TRBD2. V gave up 2 bases and J gave up 4 bases; unmatched junction bases: 10. Germline V gene sequence: CDR1 LGHNA, CDR2 YSLEER. This CDR3 has 16 amino acids. CDR3: CASSQSPQRGGETQYF. Here the CDR3 DNA reads TGCGCCAGCAGCCAATCCCCCCAGCGGGGTGGAGAGACCCAGTACTTC.

The V and J genes are TRBV29-1 and TRBJ1-2; TRBD1 might be the D (5 bases). The V and J ends lost 1 base and 7 bases respectively, with 19 bases between them. CDR3 length: 15 amino acids. Looked up from germline, CDR1 is SQVTM and CDR2 is ANQGSEA. The CDR3 spells CSVEAAAGSLRGYTF. The CDR3 DNA follows: TGCAGCGTTGAAGCAGCGGCAGGGTCGCTCCGTGGCTACACCTTC.

The chain uses TRBV19 and TRBJ1-2, with a weak D call TRBD1 (5 bases). Between the trimmed V and J ends, which lost 5 bases and 7 bases, there was a span of 11 bases. Germline CDR1 and CDR2: LNHDA and SQIVND (reference sequence). CDR3 length: 12 residues. CDR3 protein: CASSLIQGGYTF. CDR3 DNA: TGTGCCAGTAGTTTGATCCAGGGTGGCTACACCTTC.

The chain couples TRBV6-5 to TRBJ2-2; 8 positions agree with TRBD2. The CDR3 is 17 residues long. The V and J ends lost 4 bases and 0 bases, in that order; junction bases with no gene match: 7. Germline values: CDR1 MNHEY, CDR2 SVGAGI. The CDR3 bases are TGTGCCAGCAGTTCCGTTGGACTAGCCGCGAACACCGGGGAGCTGTTTTTT. Its translation is CASSSVGLAANTGELFF.

This chain links TRBV11-2 with TRBJ2-3; D remains unclear. Between the trimmed V and J ends, which lost 0 bases and 0 bases, there was a span of 10 bases. The CDR3 length is 16 residues. Looked up from germline, CDR1 is SGHAT and CDR2 is FQNNGV. The CDR3 DNA reads TGTGCCAGCAGCTTAGAGTGGTGGGCCAGCACAGATACGCAGTATTTT. This gives the protein CASSLEWWASTDTQYF.